This T cell receptor beta chain appears in the sequencing data of a study of blood T cell repertoires in COVID-19. Study summary: Acute and convalescent COVID-19 specimens originated in the United States, Italy and Spain. In each case, the material was cDNA or gDNA derived from T cells, B-cell-depleted T cells, or PBMCs.

There are a few counts of this clone. Authors' processing steps: The authors estimated nucleated cell counts from reference gene primer amplification. Repertoires were generated with immunoSEQ multiplex PCR, while TCRdb's copy carries only in-frame clones and drops some. The D gene and trimming were derived from the DNA, and the V and J assignments and clone size from that table. Of about 72,000 clones in the sample, roughly 80% were seen once. The origin of this receptor is a human donor in a cohort sampled during active COVID-19. Sequencing was done on a sample of peripheral blood.

The CDR3 sequence is CASSEPFYRGTGGMDEQYF. CDR3 DNA: TGTGCCAGCAGTGAACCCTTTTACCGGGGAACAGGGGGCATGGATGAGCAGTACTTC. V usage is TRBV6-1 and J usage is TRBJ2-7; TRBD1 matches 9 bases. CDR3 length: 19 amino acids. Unmatched junction bases numbered 21, after V lost 2 bases and J lost 7 bases. Germline loops: CDR1 MNHNS, CDR2 SASEGT.